The sequence of this TCR beta chain was determined in a study of blood T cell repertoires in COVID-19. Study overall: Sample material is recorded as cDNA or gDNA derived from T cells, B-cell-depleted T cells, or PBMCs.

The protocol was immunoSEQ multiplex PCR, while the TCRdb copy is restricted to in-frame clones and leaves out a portion. This sample has about 110,000 clones, with roughly 83% found just once. This clone counts as medium-sized. The germline CDR1 and CDR2 sequences are LGHNA and YSLEER. The ends were cut back, 0 bases at V and 7 bases at J, with 13 bases in the middle. The CDR3 contains 15 residues. The receptor was isolated from a human donor in a cohort sampled during active COVID-19. Sequenced material: peripheral blood. The rearrangement joins TRBV4-3 to TRBJ1-5; D remains unclear. CDR3 in amino acids: CASSQDRRSVQPQHF. The CDR3 nucleotides read TGCGCCAGCAGCCAAGATAGGAGATCAGTCCAGCCCCAGCATTTT.